This T cell receptor (beta chain) was documented in a study of type 1 and type 2 diabetes patients. About the research overall: Magnetic bead positive selection isolated CD4+ or CD8+ T cells from PBMCs.

Genomic DNA was the PCR template. The TCR beta CDR3 region was amplified using 30 forward and 13 reverse primers. MiXCR, run by TCRdb on the multiplex PCR reads, gives a single entry per CDR3 protein. Of fewer than 300,000 distinct CDR3 sequences detected, roughly 50% appear once; the ten largest clones hold approximately 15%. The CDR3 contains 13 residues. Per the germline V gene, CDR1 is MNHNS and CDR2 is SASEGT. V gave up 5 bases and J gave up 3 bases; unmatched junction bases: 3. Diabetic patients met standard criteria for type 1 or type 2 diabetes. Other autoimmune diseases and infections within the past four weeks excluded donors.

Sequencing was done on a sample of peripheral blood mononuclear cells (PBMCs). The J gene is TRBJ2-7, the V gene TRBV6-1; the match to TRBD2 covers 8 bases. This sequence was found in a man between 18 and 35 years old with type 2 diabetes. The DNA of the CDR3 is TGTGCCAGCAGTTGGGCGGGGGGCTACGAGCAGTACTTC. Translating it yields CASSWAGGYEQYF.